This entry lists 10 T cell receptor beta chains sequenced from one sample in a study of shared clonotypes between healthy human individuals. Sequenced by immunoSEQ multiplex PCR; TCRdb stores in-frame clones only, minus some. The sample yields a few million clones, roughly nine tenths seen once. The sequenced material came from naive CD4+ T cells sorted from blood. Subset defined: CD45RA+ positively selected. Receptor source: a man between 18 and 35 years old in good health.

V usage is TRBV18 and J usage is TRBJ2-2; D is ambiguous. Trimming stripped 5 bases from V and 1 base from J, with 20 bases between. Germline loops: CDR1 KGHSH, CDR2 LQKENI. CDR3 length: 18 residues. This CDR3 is CASSAGPLMRLNTGELFF. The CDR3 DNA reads TGTGCCAGCTCAGCCGGGCCCCTAATGAGATTGAACACCGGGGAGCTGTTTTTT. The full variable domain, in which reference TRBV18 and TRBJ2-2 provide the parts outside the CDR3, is NAGVMQNPRHLVRRRGQEARLRCSPMKGHSHVYWYRQLPEEGLKFMVYLQKENIIDESGMPKERFSAEFPKEGPSILRIQQVVRGDSAAYFCASSAGPLMRLNTGELFFGEGSRLTVL.

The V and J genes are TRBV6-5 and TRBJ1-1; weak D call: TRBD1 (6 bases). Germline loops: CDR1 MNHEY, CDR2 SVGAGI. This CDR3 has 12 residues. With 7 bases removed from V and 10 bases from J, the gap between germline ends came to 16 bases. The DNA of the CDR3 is TGTGCCAGCAAGGGGGGCGCCGGGCGAGCTTTCTTT. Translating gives CASKGGAGRAFF.

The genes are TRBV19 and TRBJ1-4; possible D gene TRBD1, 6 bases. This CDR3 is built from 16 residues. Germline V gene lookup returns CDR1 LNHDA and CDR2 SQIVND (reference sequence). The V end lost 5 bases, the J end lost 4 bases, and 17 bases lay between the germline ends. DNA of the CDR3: TGTGCCAGTAGTCGGAAATCAGGGGCCCTTAATGAAAAACTGTTTTTT. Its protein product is CASSRKSGALNEKLFF.

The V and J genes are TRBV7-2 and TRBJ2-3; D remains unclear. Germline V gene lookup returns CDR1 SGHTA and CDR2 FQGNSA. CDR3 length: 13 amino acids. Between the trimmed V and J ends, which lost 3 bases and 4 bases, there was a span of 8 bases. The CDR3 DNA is TGTGCCAGCAGCTTCGCAGGTGCAGATACGCAGTATTTT. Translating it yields CASSFAGADTQYF.

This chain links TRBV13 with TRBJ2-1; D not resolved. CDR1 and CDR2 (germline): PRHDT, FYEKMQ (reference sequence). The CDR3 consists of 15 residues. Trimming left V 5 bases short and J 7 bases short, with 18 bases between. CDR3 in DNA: TGTGCCAGCAGCCGTGACCTCGCTAGGAATAATGAGCAGTTCTTC. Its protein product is CASSRDLARNNEQFF. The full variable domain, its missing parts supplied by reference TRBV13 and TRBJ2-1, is AAGVIQSPRHLIKEKRETATLKCYPIPRHDTVYWYQQGPGQDPQFLISFYEKMQSDKGSIPDRFSAQQFSDYHSELNMSSLELGDSALYFCASSRDLARNNEQFFGPGTRLTVL.

The chain's CDR3 is CASSQEQLAGETQYF. The CDR3 DNA is TGCGCCAGCAGCCAAGAACAACTAGCGGGAGAGACCCAGTACTTC. The chain links TRBV4-1 to TRBJ2-5; 9 bases fit TRBD2. J gave up 4 bases and V 0 bases, and 3 bases lay outside the gene matches. This CDR3 contains 15 residues. Germline loops: CDR1 MGHRA, CDR2 YSYEKL.

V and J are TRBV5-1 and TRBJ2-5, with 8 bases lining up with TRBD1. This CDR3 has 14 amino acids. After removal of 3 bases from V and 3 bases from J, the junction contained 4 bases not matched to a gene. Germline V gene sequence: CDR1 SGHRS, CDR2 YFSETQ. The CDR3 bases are TGCGCCAGCAGCTGGACAGGGATCGAAGAGACCCAGTACTTC. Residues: CASSWTGIEETQYF.

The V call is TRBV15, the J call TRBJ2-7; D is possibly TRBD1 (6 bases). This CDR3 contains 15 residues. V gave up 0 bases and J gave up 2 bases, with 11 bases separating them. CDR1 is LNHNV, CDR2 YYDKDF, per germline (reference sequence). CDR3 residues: CATSRDLTGTYEQYF. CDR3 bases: TGTGCCACCAGCAGAGATCTGACAGGTACCTACGAGCAGTACTTC. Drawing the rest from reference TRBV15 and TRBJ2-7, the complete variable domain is DAMVIQNPRYQVTQFGKPVTLSCSQTLNHNVMYWYQQKSSQAPKLLFHYYDKDFNNEADTPDNFQSRRPNTSFCFLDIRSPGLGDTAMYLCATSRDLTGTYEQYFGPGTRLTVT.

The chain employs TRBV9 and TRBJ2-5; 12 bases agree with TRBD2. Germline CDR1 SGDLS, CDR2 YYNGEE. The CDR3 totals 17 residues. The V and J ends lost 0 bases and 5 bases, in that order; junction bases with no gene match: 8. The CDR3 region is CASSVAPLAGGWETQYF. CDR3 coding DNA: TGTGCCAGCAGCGTAGCCCCCCTAGCGGGGGGGTGGGAGACCCAGTACTTC.

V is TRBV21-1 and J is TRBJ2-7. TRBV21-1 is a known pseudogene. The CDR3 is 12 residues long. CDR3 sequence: CASSFRHHEQYF. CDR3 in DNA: TGTGCCAGCAGCTTTCGGCACCACGAGCAGTACTTC.